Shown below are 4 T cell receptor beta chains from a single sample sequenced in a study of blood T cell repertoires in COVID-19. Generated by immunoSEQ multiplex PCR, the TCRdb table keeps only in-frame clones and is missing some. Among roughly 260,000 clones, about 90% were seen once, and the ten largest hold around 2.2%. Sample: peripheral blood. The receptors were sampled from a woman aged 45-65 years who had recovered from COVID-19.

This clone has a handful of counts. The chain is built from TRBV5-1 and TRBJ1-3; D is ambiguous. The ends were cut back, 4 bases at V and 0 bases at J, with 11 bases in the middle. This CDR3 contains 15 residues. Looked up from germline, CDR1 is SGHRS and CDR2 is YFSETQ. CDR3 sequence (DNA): TGCGCCAGCAGCCGCCAAGGAGGCTCTGGAAACACCATATATTTT. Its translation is CASSRQGGSGNTIYF.

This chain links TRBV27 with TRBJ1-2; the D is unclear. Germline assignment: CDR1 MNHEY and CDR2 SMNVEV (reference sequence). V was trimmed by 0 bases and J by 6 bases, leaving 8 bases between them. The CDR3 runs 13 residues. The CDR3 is CASSLSEADGYTF. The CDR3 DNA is TGTGCCAGCAGTTTATCGGAAGCGGATGGCTACACCTTC.

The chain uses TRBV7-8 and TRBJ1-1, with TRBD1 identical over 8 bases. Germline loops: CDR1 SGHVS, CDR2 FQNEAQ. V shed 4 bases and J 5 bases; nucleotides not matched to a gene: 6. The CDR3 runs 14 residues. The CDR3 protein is CASSSGQGVTEAFF. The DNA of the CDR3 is TGTGCCAGCAGCTCCGGACAGGGTGTGACTGAAGCTTTCTTT.

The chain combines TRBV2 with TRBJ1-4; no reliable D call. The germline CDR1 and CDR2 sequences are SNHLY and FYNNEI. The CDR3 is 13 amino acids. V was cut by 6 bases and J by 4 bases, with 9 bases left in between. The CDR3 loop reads CASSSYVNEKLFF. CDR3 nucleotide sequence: TGTGCCAGCAGCTCCTACGTTAATGAAAAACTGTTTTTT.